One and the same sample provided the 23 T cell receptor beta chains below, sequenced in a study of blood T cell repertoires in COVID-19. Profiled with immunoSEQ multiplex PCR; TCRdb holds only in-frame clones, not every one. The sample shows about 180,000 clones, roughly 84% of them seen only once. Sample: peripheral blood. Every receptor here comes from a woman of 80 years or more with active or convalescent COVID-19.

This rearrangement joins TRBV9 to TRBJ2-3; 10 nucleotides align to TRBD2. V dropped 0 bases and J dropped 2; count of bases not matched to a gene: 12. The CDR3 totals 19 residues. Germline CDR1 and CDR2: SGDLS and YYNGEE. For the CDR3, the DNA is TGTGCCAGCAGCGTAGCTACCCCGCTAGCGGGAGTTGTCACAGATACGCAGTATTTT. Translating gives CASSVATPLAGVVTDTQYF.

This chain links TRBV5-6 with TRBJ2-2; 8 nucleotides line up with TRBD2. Germline V gene sequence: CDR1 SGHDT, CDR2 YYEEEE. The CDR3 consists of 14 residues. J gave up 5 bases and V 4 bases, and 4 bases lay outside the gene matches. In DNA, the CDR3 is TGTGCCAGCAGCCCGGGGGGGATTACCGGGGAGCTGTTTTTT. Translated, it gives CASSPGGITGELFF.

The chain recombines TRBV19 with TRBJ1-1; tentative D call: TRBD1 (6 bases). The CDR3 runs to 15 residues. Germline V gives CDR1 LNHDA, CDR2 SQIVND (reference sequence). V lost 4 bases and J 5 bases, leaving 17 bases between the germline ends. This chain's CDR3 is CASSKPRQGNTEAFF. The CDR3 nucleotides read TGTGCCAGTAGTAAACCTCGGCAGGGGAATACTGAAGCTTTCTTT.

A few counts support this clone. Other DNA sequences in this specimen translate into the identical CDR3. The chain joins TRBV5-1 to TRBJ2-5; 7 bases agree with TRBD1. Unmatched junction bases numbered 5, after V lost 1 base and J lost 5 bases. This CDR3 region has 14 residues. Germline V gene lookup returns CDR1 SGHRS and CDR2 YFSETQ. The CDR3 protein is CASSLRTGEETQYF. The DNA of the CDR3 is TGCGCCAGCAGCTTGCGAACAGGGGAGGAGACCCAGTACTTC.

V is TRBV29-1 and J is TRBJ2-1; D not resolved. The germline CDR1 and CDR2 sequences are SQVTM and ANQGSEA. With 0 bases removed from V and 9 bases from J, the gap between germline ends came to 12 bases. The CDR3 covers 13 residues. The CDR3: CSVEDPPNGEQFF. CDR3 coding DNA: TGCAGCGTTGAAGATCCCCCTAATGGTGAGCAGTTCTTC.

The J gene is TRBJ2-2, the V gene TRBV19; 7 bases are shared with TRBD2. The CDR3 totals 14 residues. Germline V lookup: CDR1 LNHDA, CDR2 SQIVND (reference sequence). V was pared by 10 bases and J by 2 bases, with 7 bases of the junction left unmatched. The CDR3 here is CATSSGRNTGELFF. The CDR3 coding sequence is TGTGCCACCTCTAGCGGACGAAACACCGGGGAGCTGTTTTTT.

J is TRBJ2-7 and V is TRBV5-1; no definite D call. CDR3 size: 12 residues. CDR1 is SGHRS, CDR2 YFSETQ, per germline. Trimming took off 0 bases at V and 6 bases at J, with 7 bases between the two ends. The CDR3 reads CASSLGHSEQYF. CDR3 bases: TGCGCCAGCAGCTTGGGACATTCCGAGCAGTACTTC.

The CDR3 reads CAWVTGTPPRGTEAFF. CDR3 DNA sequence: TGTGCCTGGGTTACCGGGACACCACCTCGGGGCACTGAAGCTTTCTTT. The chain couples TRBV30 to TRBJ1-1, with D tentatively TRBD1 (6 bases). Germline CDR1 reads GTSNPN; CDR2 reads SVGIG (reference sequence). V was cut by 5 bases and J by 4 bases, with 23 bases left in between. This CDR3 has 16 amino acids. Based on the CDR3 plus reference TRBV30 and TRBJ1-1, the full variable domain is SQTIHQWPATLVQPVGSPLSLECTVEGTSNPNLYWYRQAAGRGLQLLFYSVGIGQISSEVPQNLSASRPQDRQFILSSKKLLLSDSGFYLCAWVTGTPPRGTEAFFGQGTRLTVV.

This chain uses TRBV6-5 with TRBJ2-7; D gene ambiguous. Germline V gene lookup returns CDR1 MNHEY and CDR2 SVGAGI. This CDR3 region has 16 residues. The V end was cut by 4 bases, the J end by 1 base, with 17 bases between. The chain's CDR3 is CASSSTPPQLSYEQYF. The CDR3 DNA is TGTGCCAGCAGTTCTACGCCGCCACAGCTATCCTACGAGCAGTACTTC.

V is TRBV2 and J is TRBJ2-4, with D maybe TRBD1 (6 bases). From germline, CDR1 is SNHLY and CDR2 FYNNEI. Trimming took 5 bases from V and 0 from J, leaving 11 bases between them. The CDR3 extends over 15 amino acids. The CDR3 sequence: CASSFGGIAKNIQYF. Written as DNA, the CDR3 is TGTGCCAGCAGTTTTGGGGGCATAGCCAAAAACATTCAGTACTTC.

This clone came up a few times. The V gene is TRBV2, the J gene TRBJ1-2; possible D gene TRBD1, 5 bases. This CDR3 has 14 residues. Germline V gene sequence: CDR1 SNHLY, CDR2 FYNNEI. V shed 4 bases and J shed 1 base, with 10 bases lying between them. The CDR3 loop is CASSVQGNNYGYTF. The CDR3 DNA reads as TGTGCCAGCAGTGTTCAGGGAAATAACTATGGCTACACCTTC.

The DNA of the CDR3 is TGTGCCAGCAGTCAAAAGGGACAGGGCGATGGAACCGAGCAGTACTTC. This codes for CASSQKGQGDGTEQYF. The J gene is TRBJ2-7, the V gene TRBV21-1; the D call in the table, TRBD1, was not verified against the DNA. TRBV21-1 is marked as a pseudogene. The CDR3 runs 16 residues.

The gene calls are TRBV11-3 and TRBJ2-7; 8 bases are shared with TRBD1. Germline V gene lookup returns CDR1 SGHNT and CDR2 YENEEA. This CDR3 has 15 residues. The trim removed 5 bases at V and 0 bases at J, leaving 6 bases unmatched. CDR3 loop: CASSPGTGRSYEQYF. CDR3 nucleotide sequence: TGTGCCAGCAGCCCGGGGACAGGACGCTCCTACGAGCAGTACTTC.

The chain joins TRBV10-2 to TRBJ2-2; 7 nucleotides match TRBD2. Germline V gene data show CDR1 as WSHSY and CDR2 as SAAADI. Trimming removed 4 bases from V and 5 bases from J; junction bases left unmatched: 4. The CDR3 contains 14 residues. The CDR3 DNA reads as TGCGCCAGCAGTGTCATCGGGGGGACCGGGGAGCTGTTTTTT. This codes for CASSVIGGTGELFF.

The chain uses TRBV11-2 and TRBJ1-2; the D is unclear. The ends were cut back, 2 bases at V and 8 bases at J, with 12 bases in the middle. This CDR3 has 13 amino acids. CDR1 SGHAT and CDR2 FQNNGV come from the germline V gene. The DNA of the CDR3 is TGTGCCAGCAGCTTACTTCCAGGTCGGGGCTACACCTTC. Protein sequence: CASSLLPGRGYTF.

This clone was detected only once. This chain joins TRBV18 and TRBJ1-5, with no clear D. V was pared by 0 bases and J by 9 bases, with 12 bases between. This CDR3 has 14 residues. Germline V gene sequence: CDR1 KGHSH, CDR2 LQKENI. In DNA, the CDR3 is TGTGCCAGCTCACCACCATCCCACGAGGGGCCCCAGCATTTT. Protein sequence: CASSPPSHEGPQHF. Variable domain in full (rest from reference TRBV18 and TRBJ1-5): NAGVMQNPRHLVRRRGQEARLRCSPMKGHSHVYWYRQLPEEGLKFMVYLQKENIIDESGMPKERFSAEFPKEGPSILRIQQVVRGDSAAYFCASSPPSHEGPQHFGDGTRLSIL.

The chain carries TRBV4-1 and TRBJ2-3; 7 positions agree with TRBD1. V dropped 1 base and J dropped 7; count of bases not matched to a gene: 14. Germline CDR1 MGHRA, CDR2 YSYEKL. The length of the CDR3 is 17 residues. For the CDR3, the DNA is TGCGCCAGCAGCCAAGGTCGGACAGGCTCTCTCGCTAATACGCAGTATTTT. Amino acids: CASSQGRTGSLANTQYF.

This chain links TRBV9 with TRBJ1-1; D gene unclear. Trimming took 0 bases from V and 4 from J, leaving 7 bases between them. The CDR3 is 13 amino acids. Germline-derived CDR1 and CDR2 are SGDLS and YYNGEE. CDR3 region: CASSVGMSTEAFF. The DNA of the CDR3 is TGTGCCAGCAGCGTAGGTATGAGCACTGAAGCTTTCTTT. The full variable domain, with the rest looked up from reference TRBV9 and TRBJ1-1, is DSGVTQTPKHLITATGQRVTLRCSPRSGDLSVYWYQQSLDQGLQFLIQYYNGEERAKGNILERFSAQQFPDLHSELNLSSLELGDSALYFCASSVGMSTEAFFGQGTRLTVV.

The chain joins TRBV7-2 to TRBJ1-1, with 7 bases matching TRBD1. This CDR3 is built from 15 residues. Germline V gene sequence: CDR1 SGHTA, CDR2 FQGNSA. The junction had 5 bases not matched to a gene; V was cut back by 1 base and J by 3 bases. CDR3 nucleotide sequence: TGTGCCAGCAGCTTAGTTACAGGGGTGGACACTGAAGCTTTCTTT. Protein: CASSLVTGVDTEAFF.

This clone appeared a few times. This rearrangement joins TRBV30 to TRBJ1-5; a weak D match, TRBD1 (6 bases). Germline V gives CDR1 GTSNPN, CDR2 SVGIG (reference sequence). This CDR3 has 18 amino acids. Trimming shortened V by 0 bases and J by 0 bases, and 18 bases separated the two germline ends. CDR3 DNA: TGTGCCTGGAGTGTACGCGCGGGGGCGGGATATAGCAATCAGCCCCAGCATTTT. Its translation is CAWSVRAGAGYSNQPQHF.

The rearrangement uses TRBV6-9 and TRBJ2-1; possible D gene TRBD1, 5 bases. CDR3 length: 12 amino acids. Germline V gene data show CDR1 as MNHGY and CDR2 as SVAAGI. The ends were cut back, 7 bases at V and 7 bases at J, with 11 bases in the middle. CDR3 DNA sequence: TGTGCCAGCATTGGTTCAGGGAATGAGCAGTTCTTC. Translation: CASIGSGNEQFF.

The chain is built from TRBV19 and TRBJ2-1, with 10 bases lining up with TRBD2. The CDR3 is made up of 15 amino acids. Germline assignment: CDR1 LNHDA and CDR2 SQIVND (reference sequence). With 9 bases clipped from V and 8 bases from J, the junction kept 13 bases outside the gene matches. For the CDR3, the DNA is TGTGCCAGCACCCCAGGGCTAGCGGGAGTATATGAGCAGTTCTTC. This translates into CASTPGLAGVYEQFF.

The chain uses TRBV5-1 and TRBJ2-2; 8 bases fit TRBD2. J was trimmed by 6 bases and V by 4 bases; bases with no gene match: 8. The CDR3 covers 15 residues. Germline V gene data show CDR1 as SGHRS and CDR2 as YFSETQ. In DNA, the CDR3 is TGCGCCAGCAGCCCACGGGGGGGGCTGGCCGGGGAGCTGTTTTTT. Amino acids: CASSPRGGLAGELFF.